The 24 T cell receptor beta chains listed next were all sequenced from one sample in a study of T cells in Graves' hyperthyroidism and ophthalmopathy. RNA transcripts yielded amplified TCR beta CDR3 regions. RT-PCR in the first round (using the HTBI primer set) targeted the TCR CDR3. TCRdb reanalysed the multiplex PCR reads using MiXCR and keeps one entry per CDR3 protein. Among about 380,000 distinct CDR3 sequences, roughly 12% were seen once, and the ten largest hold roughly 20%. Sequenced: blood. The receptors stem from a man aged 25-45 years with Graves' hyperthyroidism that later progressed to Graves' ophthalmopathy.

In its sample, this clonotype was seen many times. CDR3 in DNA: TGTGCCAGCAGCCCATGGGCCAGGGGAAACTATGGCTACACCTTC. It specifies CASSPWARGNYGYTF. V is TRBV7-2 and J is TRBJ1-2; D is possibly TRBD1 (6 bases). Germline V gene data show CDR1 as SGHTA and CDR2 as FQGNSA. This CDR3 region has 15 residues. V shed 5 bases and J shed 2 bases, with 15 bases lying between them.

This clonotype was seen repeatedly, ten times or more. The CDR3 DNA reads as TGTGCCAGCAAAGGAGGGGACAAAAACATTCAGTACTTC. The encoded protein is CASKGGDKNIQYF. V gene TRBV28 combines with J gene TRBJ2-4; possibly TRBD2 for D (6 bases). V was pared by 7 bases and J by 3 bases, with 10 bases between. Germline V lookup: CDR1 MDHEN, CDR2 SYDVKM. The CDR3 totals 13 residues.

About this clonotype itself: This clone may be a read error of a much larger clone one base away. The genes are TRBV3-1 and TRBJ1-1; D gene ambiguous. The CDR3 sequence is 15 residues long. CDR1 is LGHDT, CDR2 YNNKEL, per germline (reference sequence). V was pared by 5 bases and J by 1 base, with 14 bases between. This chain's CDR3 is CASSTRPDENTEAFF. As DNA, the CDR3 is TGTGCCAGCAGCACTAGACCAGACGAGAACACTGAAGCTTTCTTT.

Only a few counts were recorded for this clonotype. This chain links TRBV5-1 with TRBJ2-7, with TRBD1 matching over 8 bases. This CDR3 contains 15 residues. CDR1 SGHRS and CDR2 YFSETQ come from the germline V gene. The V segment lost 4 bases and the J segment 0 bases; nucleotides outside the gene matches: 6. CDR3 sequence reads: CASSPTGGGSYEQYF. CDR3 nucleotide sequence: TGCGCCAGCAGCCCCACAGGGGGAGGCTCCTACGAGCAGTACTTC.

This clonotype was counted only a few times. The chain carries TRBV5-1 and TRBJ1-6; tentative D call: TRBD1 (6 bases). Germline values: CDR1 SGHRS, CDR2 YFSETQ. Trimming stripped 2 bases from V and 0 bases from J, with 9 bases between. This CDR3 spans 16 amino acids. The CDR3: CASSLQGDSYNSPLHF. The CDR3 DNA reads TGCGCCAGCAGCTTACAGGGAGACTCCTATAATTCACCCCTCCACTTT.

The CDR3 is CASSSTETNTGELFF. Here the CDR3 DNA reads TGCGCCAGCAGCTCGACAGAAACGAACACCGGGGAGCTGTTTTTT. This chain links TRBV5-1 with TRBJ2-2, with TRBD1 as a possible D gene (5 bases). The CDR3 extends over 15 amino acids. Germline V lookup: CDR1 SGHRS, CDR2 YFSETQ. Trimming pared 3 bases from V and 0 bases from J, leaving 9 bases between.

The chain uses TRBV29-1 and TRBJ2-7; tentative D call: TRBD2 (6 bases). The V end was cut by 4 bases, the J end by 2 bases, with 15 bases between. Per germline, CDR1 SQVTM and CDR2 ANQGSEA. CDR3 length equals 14 residues. Written as DNA, the CDR3 is TGCAGCGTTGTGGAGCGGGCAGAAACCTACGAGCAGTACTTC. This translates into CSVVERAETYEQYF.

The sample holds many counts of this clonotype. V and J are TRBV2 and TRBJ2-2; the D is unclear. CDR3 length: 14 residues. Deletions cut 7 bases from V and 0 bases from J, with 9 bases between. CDR1 is SNHLY, CDR2 FYNNEI, per germline. The CDR3 is CASKKDANTGELFF. In DNA, the CDR3 is TGTGCCAGCAAGAAGGATGCGAACACCGGGGAGCTGTTTTTT.

This clonotype was recorded many times. The chain combines TRBV9 with TRBJ2-7, with D possibly being TRBD2 (5 bases). Germline assignment: CDR1 SGDLS and CDR2 YYNGEE. The V and J ends lost 4 bases and 1 base respectively, with 9 bases between them. The CDR3 consists of 13 residues. CDR3 sequence reads: CASSPGISYEQYF. For the CDR3, the DNA is TGTGCCAGCAGCCCCGGGATATCCTACGAGCAGTACTTC.

This clonotype came up a few times. A single base separates this from a much larger clone, so it may be a read error. The J gene is TRBJ1-6, the V gene TRBV12-3 or TRBV12-4; D not resolved. Trimming removed 3 bases at V and 9 bases at J, with 9 bases between. This CDR3 region has 13 residues. CDR3 bases: TGTGCCAGCAGTTTGGGCAGGACTTCACCCCTCCACTTT. The encoded protein is CASSLGRTSPLHF.

This clonotype showed up many times. The V and J genes are TRBV6-1 and TRBJ2-1, with 9 bases that match TRBD1. The CDR3 totals 15 residues. The junction had 11 bases not matched to a gene; V was cut back by 6 bases and J by 8 bases. Germline V gives CDR1 MNHNS, CDR2 SASEGT. The chain's CDR3 is CASSLGQGPNDEQFF. For the CDR3, the DNA is TGTGCCAGCAGCTTGGGACAGGGCCCCAACGATGAGCAGTTCTTC.

This clonotype occurred many times. The rearrangement uses TRBV18 and TRBJ2-5, with D tentatively TRBD1 (5 bases). The CDR3 sequence is 13 residues long. V was shortened by 8 bases and J by 1 base, with 11 bases between the two germline ends. Per the germline V gene, CDR1 is KGHSH and CDR2 is LQKENI. CDR3 in amino acids: CASSPTGQETQYF. As DNA, the CDR3 is TGTGCCAGCAGCCCCACAGGCCAAGAGACCCAGTACTTC.

This clonotype was seen more than once but under ten times. A much more abundant neighbour one base away suggests this may be a read error. The rearrangement uses TRBV3-1 and TRBJ2-3, with D perhaps matching TRBD1 (5 bases). Trimming pared 6 bases from V and 5 bases from J, leaving 9 bases between. CDR3 length: 12 amino acids. Germline loops: CDR1 LGHDT, CDR2 YNNKEL (reference sequence). The CDR3 loop is CASSERGDTQYF. The CDR3 nucleotides read TGTGCCAGCAGTGAAAGGGGAGATACGCAGTATTTT.

This clonotype was observed many times. This chain connects TRBV20-1 to TRBJ1-6; a possible D gene is TRBD1 (6 bases). V dropped 1 base and J dropped 7 bases, with 11 bases sitting between them. CDR3 length: 14 amino acids. Germline CDR1 reads DFQATT; CDR2 reads SNEGSKA (reference sequence). In DNA form, the CDR3 reads TGCAGTGCTAGAGTTGGGGGGCGGAATTCACCCCTCCACTTT. Protein: CSARVGGRNSPLHF.

This clonotype was seen only a few times. This chain joins TRBV27 and TRBJ1-4; no definite D call. V lost 4 bases and J lost 7, with 13 bases in between. The CDR3 runs to 14 residues. Per the germline V gene, CDR1 is MNHEY and CDR2 is SMNVEV (reference sequence). This CDR3 is CASSSRRESEKLFF. The CDR3 bases are TGTGCCAGCAGTTCCCGAAGGGAGAGTGAAAAACTGTTTTTT.

This clonotype was detected many times. The genes are TRBV18 and TRBJ1-2; D is undetermined. The CDR3 consists of 13 residues. Looked up from germline, CDR1 is KGHSH and CDR2 is LQKENI. Trimming pared 3 bases from V and 7 bases from J, leaving 12 bases between. This CDR3 is CASSPDSEPGYTF. The CDR3 coding sequence is TGTGCCAGCTCACCGGATTCTGAACCTGGCTACACCTTC. The full variable domain, its missing parts supplied by reference TRBV18 and TRBJ1-2, is NAGVMQNPRHLVRRRGQEARLRCSPMKGHSHVYWYRQLPEEGLKFMVYLQKENIIDESGMPKERFSAEFPKEGPSILRIQQVVRGDSAAYFCASSPDSEPGYTFGSGTRLTVV.

In its sample, this clonotype was seen a few times. The genes are TRBV9 and TRBJ1-1; no clear D. The CDR3 runs to 14 residues. CDR1 and CDR2 from the germline V gene are SGDLS and YYNGEE. V was shortened by 0 bases and J by 6 bases, with 12 bases between the two germline ends. CDR3 bases: TGTGCCAGCAGCGTAGAGTCAGGAGTTTCTGAAGCTTTCTTT. It translates to CASSVESGVSEAFF.

The chain employs TRBV6-2 or TRBV6-3 and TRBJ2-2; 8 nucleotides match TRBD1. V shed 9 bases and J 3 bases; nucleotides not matched to a gene: 3. CDR1 is MNHEY and CDR2 is SVGEGT in the germline V gene. The CDR3 extends over 13 amino acids. Here the CDR3 DNA reads TGTGCCAGGGCGGACAGGGACACCGGGGAGCTGTTTTTT. Amino acid sequence: CARADRDTGELFF.

This clonotype was observed at least ten times. The chain carries TRBV10-3 and TRBJ2-5; D not certain. Germline V gene data show CDR1 as ENHRY and CDR2 as SYGVKD. The CDR3 spans 14 residues. The V end lost 3 bases, the J end lost 7 bases, and 15 bases lay between the germline ends. The CDR3 bases are TGTGCCATCAGTGAAAGTCACAGTCTAGGGACCCAGTACTTC. Amino acid sequence: CAISESHSLGTQYF.

The rearrangement joins TRBV12-3 or TRBV12-4 to TRBJ2-5; 10 bases line up with TRBD2. The length of the CDR3 is 15 residues. V was clipped by 3 bases and J by 5 bases; unmatched bases: 6. DNA for the CDR3: TGTGCCAGCAGTTTTTCTAGCGGGGGAATGGAGACCCAGTACTTC. Protein: CASSFSSGGMETQYF.

This clonotype was seen repeatedly, ten times or more. The chain recombines TRBV5-1 with TRBJ1-1; a weak D match, TRBD1 (6 bases). V lost 1 base and J lost 1, with 14 bases in between. Germline V gene data show CDR1 as SGHRS and CDR2 as YFSETQ. The CDR3 has 16 residues. In nucleotides, the CDR3 is TGCGCCAGCAGCTTGTTTGATGGGGGCTGGAACACTGAAGCTTTCTTT. Its translation: CASSLFDGGWNTEAFF.

This clonotype has ten or more counts. This sequence joins TRBV5-6 and TRBJ2-7, with TRBD1 identical over 8 bases. From germline, CDR1 is SGHDT and CDR2 YYEEEE. The V gene end was trimmed by 4 bases and the J gene end by 2 bases; junction bases not matched to a gene: 2. This CDR3 is 13 amino acids long. The CDR3 nucleotides read TGTGCCAGCAGCGGACAGGGTACCTACGAGCAGTACTTC. This gives the protein CASSGQGTYEQYF.

The rearrangement joins TRBV19 to TRBJ2-7; a weak D match, TRBD1 (5 bases). The V and J ends lost 3 bases and 4 bases respectively, with 7 bases between them. This CDR3 has 12 amino acids. Germline V CDR1 and CDR2: LNHDA, SQIVND (reference sequence). CDR3 nucleotides: TGTGCCAGTAGTATTGGGGCGTACGAGCAGTACTTC. Translated, it gives CASSIGAYEQYF.

This clonotype was observed a handful of times. The V and J genes are TRBV4-1 and TRBJ1-2; D ambiguous. Germline-derived CDR1 and CDR2 are MGHRA and YSYEKL. The CDR3 covers 14 residues. Trimming took off 4 bases at V and 4 bases at J, with 13 bases between the two ends. The CDR3 bases are TGCGCCAGCAGCCCTCTGATGATCCCCTATGGCTACACCTTC. As protein: CASSPLMIPYGYTF.